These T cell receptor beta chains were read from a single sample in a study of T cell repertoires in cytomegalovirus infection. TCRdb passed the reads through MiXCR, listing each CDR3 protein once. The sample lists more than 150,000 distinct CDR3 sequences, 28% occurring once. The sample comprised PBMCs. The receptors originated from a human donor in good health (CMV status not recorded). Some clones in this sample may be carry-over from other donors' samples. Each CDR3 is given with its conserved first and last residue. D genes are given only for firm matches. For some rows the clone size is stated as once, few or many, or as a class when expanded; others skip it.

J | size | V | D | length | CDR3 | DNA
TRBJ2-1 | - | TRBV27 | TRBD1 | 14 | CASLGQVSYNEQFF | TGTGCCAGCCTCGGACAGGTCTCCTACAATGAGCAGTTCTTC
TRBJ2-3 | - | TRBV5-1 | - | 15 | CASSPGTPRTDTQYF | TGCGCCAGCAGTCCCGGGACACCGAGGACAGATACGCAGTATTTT
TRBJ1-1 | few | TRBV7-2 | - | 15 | CASLWGGGSGTEAFF | TGTGCCAGTCTCTGGGGTGGGGGAAGTGGGACTGAAGCTTTCTTT
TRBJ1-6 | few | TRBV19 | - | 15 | CASSMVRAQNSPLHF | TGTGCCAGTAGTATGGTCAGGGCACAGAATTCACCCCTCCACTTT
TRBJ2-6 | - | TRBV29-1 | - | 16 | CSVREAGGQGANVLTF | TGCAGCGTCCGGGAGGCAGGGGGCCAGGGGGCCAACGTCCTGACTTTC
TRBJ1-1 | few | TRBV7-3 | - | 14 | CASSQAGRDTEAFF | TGTGCCAGCAGCCAAGCAGGGAGGGACACTGAAGCTTTCTTT
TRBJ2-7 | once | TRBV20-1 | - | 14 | CSARRQGGPYEQYF | TGCAGTGCTAGAAGGCAGGGGGGCCCCTACGAGCAGTACTTC
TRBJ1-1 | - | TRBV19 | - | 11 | CASRTGTEAFF | TGTGCCAGTAGGACCGGGACTGAAGCTTTCTTT
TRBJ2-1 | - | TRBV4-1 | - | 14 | CASSQGGRWNEQFF | TGCGCCAGCAGCCAAGGGGGTCGATGGAATGAGCAGTTCTTC
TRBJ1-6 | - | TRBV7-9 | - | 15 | CASSLAVGQNSPLHF | TGTGCCAGCAGCTTAGCGGTGGGCCAGAATTCACCCCTCCACTTT
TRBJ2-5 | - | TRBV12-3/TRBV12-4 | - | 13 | CASSLPPMETQYF | TGTGCCAGCAGTTTGCCCCCCATGGAGACCCAGTACTTC
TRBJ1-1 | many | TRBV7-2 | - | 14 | CASSLSVGNTEAFF | TGTGCCAGCAGCTTATCCGTCGGTAACACTGAAGCTTTCTTT
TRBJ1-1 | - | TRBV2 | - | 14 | CASSPDGGNTEAFF | TGTGCCAGCAGTCCCGACGGGGGGAACACTGAAGCTTTCTTT
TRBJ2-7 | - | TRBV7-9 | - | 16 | CASSSFGQASSYEQYF | TGTGCCAGCAGCTCGTTTGGGCAGGCGAGCTCCTACGAGCAGTACTTC
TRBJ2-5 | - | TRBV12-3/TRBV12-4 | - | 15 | CASTKGVRYQETQYF | TGTGCCAGCACCAAGGGGGTTCGGTACCAAGAGACCCAGTACTTC
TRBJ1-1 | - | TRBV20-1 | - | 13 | CSAPGEVNTEAFF | TGCAGTGCTCCCGGCGAAGTGAACACTGAAGCTTTCTTT
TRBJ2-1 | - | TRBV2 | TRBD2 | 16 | CASGTSGASSYNEQFF | TGTGCCAGCGGAACTAGCGGGGCCAGCTCCTACAATGAGCAGTTCTTC
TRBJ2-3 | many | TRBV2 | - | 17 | CASSENRPFSSTDTQYF | TGTGCCAGCAGTGAGAACAGGCCGTTTTCTAGCACAGATACGCAGTATTTT
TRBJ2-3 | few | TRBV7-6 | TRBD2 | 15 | CASSPAGGATDTQYF | TGTGCTAGCAGCCCCGCGGGGGGAGCCACAGATACGCAGTATTTT
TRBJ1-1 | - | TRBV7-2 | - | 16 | CASSPESGRQNSEAFF | TGTGCCAGCAGCCCAGAGTCCGGTCGGCAGAACAGTGAAGCTTTCTTT
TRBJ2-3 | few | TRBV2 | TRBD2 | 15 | CASSELAGMTVAQYF | TGTGCCAGCAGTGAACTAGCGGGGATGACAGTTGCGCAGTATTTT
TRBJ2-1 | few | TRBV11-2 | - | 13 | CASSLAPWQEQFF | TGTGCCAGCAGCTTAGCCCCATGGCAGGAGCAGTTCTTC
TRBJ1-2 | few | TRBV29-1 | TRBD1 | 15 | CSVEEGDRVNYGYTF | TGCAGCGTTGAAGAGGGGGACAGGGTCAACTATGGCTACACCTTC
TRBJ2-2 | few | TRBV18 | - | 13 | CASSPQGTGELFF | TGTGCCAGCTCACCGCAAGGGACCGGGGAGCTGTTTTTT